This entry concerns a single T cell receptor (beta chain). The target antigen is unknown. The PCR used 60 Vbeta and 13 Jbeta primers. Sequencing used immunoSEQ multiplex PCR; TCRdb keeps in-frame clones, though not all of them. This sample contains 100,000 to 150,000 clones. The data belong to a study of cytomegalovirus exposure and HLA in healthy donors. The CDR3 totals 11 residues. Per germline, CDR1 MNHNS and CDR2 SASEGT. Deletions cut 7 bases from V and 9 bases from J, with 10 bases between. The study's findings and limits: After further analysis at a later stage, roughly 16,000 TCR beta sequences were associated with HLA alleles at 0.05 false discovery rate. The study recorded about 150 TCR beta chains that were cytomegalovirus-associated.

This TCR was sampled from a man aged 35 to 55 in good health and CMV-seronegative. The V gene is TRBV6-1, the J gene TRBJ2-1; D unresolved. The material sequenced was PBMCs. The CDR3 is CASTRTREQFF. The CDR3 DNA sequence: TGTGCCAGCACCCGTACGCGTGAGCAGTTCTTC.